The next 13 T cell receptor beta chains were all read from a single sample in a study of CXCR3-negative and CXCR3-positive naive CD8 T cells. Study-wide findings and caveats: CXCR3-negative naive cells had less hydrophobic TRB CDR3s than did CXCR3-positive naive cells.

No cognate antigen is known for these TCRs. Libraries were UMI-labeled 5' RACE TRB cDNA. Following a re-call of the 5' RACE reads, TCRdb has one entry per CDR3 protein and lacks DNA. The repertoire table contains 65,000 to 90,000 distinct CDR3 sequences. Sequenced: naive CXCR3+ CD8+ T cells from blood. Subset described: CD45RO-CCR7+CD27+CD95- naive CD8+ T cells expressing CXCR3 (TNR3+). The receptors derive from a human donor in good health. Some clones in this sample may be carry-over from other donors' samples.

The chain recombines TRBV12-3 or TRBV12-4 with TRBJ2-2; absent DNA, TCRdb's TRBD2 call cannot be checked. CDR3 length: 14 amino acids. The CDR3 here is CATSAGVSTGELFF.

The genes are TRBV20-1 and TRBJ2-7; TCRdb proposes TRBD1, but this gene call is untestable without DNA. The CDR3 has 14 residues. Germline CDR1 DFQATT, CDR2 SNEGSKA (reference sequence). This CDR3 reads CSAGGTGGTYEQYF.

The genes are TRBV7-2 and TRBJ1-5; the D gene TCRdb calls, TRBD1, cannot be checked with no DNA. Germline lookup yields CDR1 SGHTA and CDR2 FQGNSA. This CDR3 has 17 residues. CDR3 region: CASSLVPDPQGNQPQHF.

The rearrangement links TRBV20-1 to TRBJ2-3. This CDR3 has 16 amino acids. The V gene's germline CDR1 is DFQATT and CDR2 SNEGSKA (reference sequence). This chain's CDR3 is CSARDPTTPLADTQYF.

V is TRBV6-5 and J is TRBJ2-1; checking the TCRdb D call of TRBD2 is not possible without DNA. The CDR3 is 14 amino acids. Germline V gene lookup returns CDR1 MNHEY and CDR2 SVGAGI. This CDR3 is CASSALRSDNEQFF.

The rearrangement links TRBV2 to TRBJ2-3. The CDR3 is 17 amino acids. Germline CDR1 SNHLY, CDR2 FYNNEI. The CDR3 is CASSENLLRARTDTQYF. Using reference TRBV2 and TRBJ2-3 for the parts outside the CDR3, the full variable domain is EPEVTQTPSHQVTQMGQEVILRCVPISNHLYFYWYRQILGQKVEFLVSFYNNEISEKSEIFDDQFSVERPDGSNFTLKIRSTKLEDSAMYFCASSENLLRARTDTQYFGPGTRLTVL.

The chain combines TRBV21-1 with TRBJ2-5; TCRdb names TRBD1, which stays unverified in the absence of DNA. TRBV21-1 is assigned pseudogene status. The CDR3 spans 12 residues. CDR3 protein: CASSNRGETQYF.

The chain employs TRBV29-1 and TRBJ2-1; TCRdb returns TRBD1, unconfirmable since there is no DNA. CDR3 length: 12 amino acids. Germline V gene data show CDR1 as SQVTM and CDR2 as ANQGSEA. The CDR3: CSVERQGSEQFF.

V gene TRBV6-5 combines with J gene TRBJ2-1; TCRdb indicates TRBD1, and absent DNA this call remains unverified. Germline CDR1 reads MNHEY; CDR2 reads SVGAGI. This CDR3 has 15 residues. The CDR3 spells CASSYGRGSDNEQFF.

CDR3 protein: CASSQGRREAFF. J is TRBJ1-1 and V is TRBV28; the TCRdb D gene call, TRBD1, has no DNA to confirm it. Germline values: CDR1 MDHEN, CDR2 SYDVKM. The CDR3 extends over 12 amino acids.

This chain links TRBV29-1 with TRBJ1-1; the TRBD1 assignment by TCRdb is unverifiable without DNA. The germline V gene has CDR1 SQVTM and CDR2 ANQGSEA. This CDR3 contains 13 residues. The CDR3 sequence is CSVDRGRGTEAFF.

This chain uses TRBV20-1 with TRBJ1-1; the TCRdb D gene call, TRBD1, has no DNA to confirm it. Germline V gene lookup returns CDR1 DFQATT and CDR2 SNEGSKA (reference sequence). This CDR3 is built from 14 residues. CDR3 sequence reads: CSAPEDRANTEAFF.

The rearrangement joins TRBV27 to TRBJ2-7; the D call of TRBD1 rests on TCRdb alone, since no DNA is present to check it. From germline, CDR1 is MNHEY and CDR2 SMNVEV (reference sequence). CDR3 length equals 15 residues. CDR3 residues: CASIDADDPSDEQYF.